Listed below are T cell receptor beta chains from one sample, sequenced in a study of cytomegalovirus exposure and HLA in healthy donors. Assay: immunoSEQ multiplex PCR; the TCRdb copy retains only in-frame clones and omits some. This table holds approximately 150,000 clones, roughly 80% found once. Sample: PBMCs. These receptors originate from a woman aged 25 to 45 in good health and CMV-seropositive. Each CDR3 is given with its conserved first and last residue. D genes are given only for firm matches. Clone size, where shown, is once, few, many, or a class for clones that have expanded.

TRBV9,TRBJ1-1,NA,NA,TGTGCCAGCAGCCAACGGGGAGTGGGGGCCGCTGAAGCTTTCTTT,CASSQRGVGAAEAFF
TRBV6-5,TRBJ1-6,NA,NA,TGTGCCAGCAGTTACTCAGGGGATTCACCCCTCCACTTT,CASSYSGDSPLHF
TRBV11-3,TRBJ2-7,TRBD2,NA,TGTGCTCCCCTGGGGGGGACCCAGTCCTACGAGCAGTACTTC,CAPLGGTQSYEQYF
TRBV2,TRBJ1-1,TRBD1,NA,TGTGCCAGCACCAAAGACAGGGGCGGCACTGAAGCTTTCTTT,CASTKDRGGTEAFF
TRBV7-9,TRBJ2-7,TRBD1,NA,TGTGCCAGCAGCTGGACAGGCTCCTACGAGCAGTACTTC,CASSWTGSYEQYF
TRBV19,TRBJ1-5,NA,NA,TGTGCCAGTAAACACACAGGGCGCAATCAGCCCCAGCATTTT,CASKHTGRNQPQHF
TRBV7-9,TRBJ2-3,TRBD2,NA,TGTGCCAGCAGCTTAGGACCTAGCGGGGCAGGGGAAGATACGCAGTATTTT,CASSLGPSGAGEDTQYF
TRBV6-5,TRBJ2-7,TRBD1,few,TGTGCCAGCGGGAGCTGGGACAGCTACGAGCAGTACTTC,CASGSWDSYEQYF
TRBV7-9,TRBJ2-5,NA,NA,TGTGCCAGCAGCTTAGCGGACACCCCCCAGTACTTC,CASSLADTPQYF
TRBV7-9,TRBJ1-2,NA,NA,TGTGCCAGCAGGAAGGGGGAGAAGGGCTATGGCTACACCTTC,CASRKGEKGYGYTF
TRBV27,TRBJ2-7,TRBD2,NA,TGTGCCAGCAGTCGGAGCGGGGGGCGGGACTACGAGCAGTACTTC,CASSRSGGRDYEQYF
TRBV30,TRBJ1-2,NA,NA,TGTGCCTGGTCCCCCGCGGGGGGCTACAACTATGGCTACACCTTC,CAWSPAGGYNYGYTF
TRBV14,TRBJ2-5,NA,NA,TGTGCCAGCAGCCAAGATCGAGGGGGGGCCTGGGAGACCCAGTACTTC,CASSQDRGGAWETQYF
TRBV7-9,TRBJ1-5,TRBD1,NA,TGTGCCAGCAGCTTTACGTTGCGACAGGGCGGCAATCAGCCCCAGCATTTT,CASSFTLRQGGNQPQHF
TRBV7-3,TRBJ2-3,NA,NA,TGTGCCAGCAGCTTGAACGGGGTGCAGTATTTT,CASSLNGVQYF
TRBV7-9,TRBJ2-1,NA,NA,TGTGCCAGCAGCTTAAGACCCACCGGAGGTGAGCAGTTCTTC,CASSLRPTGGEQFF
TRBV10-1,TRBJ1-4,NA,once,TGCGCCAGCACGGAGGGGAGGGGATGTGAAAAACTGTTTTTT,CASTEGRGCEKLFF
TRBV30,TRBJ2-3,NA,NA,TGTGCCTGGAGTGGACGGCGGGGGCCTCATAGCACAGATACGCAGTATTTT,CAWSGRRGPHSTDTQYF
TRBV11-2,TRBJ1-2,TRBD1,NA,TGTGCCAGCACAGGACAACAGGGGACCTATGGCTACACCTTC,CASTGQQGTYGYTF
TRBV15,TRBJ1-4,NA,NA,TGTGCCACCAGCCCTAACAGGGCCTCCGAAAAACTGTTTTTT,CATSPNRASEKLFF
TRBV7-2,TRBJ2-2,TRBD2,NA,TGTGCCAGCAGCTTAAAACGGACTAGCGGGGGGCTTTACACCGGGGAGCTGTTTTTT,CASSLKRTSGGLYTGELFF
TRBV6-6,TRBJ1-4,TRBD1,few,TGTGCCAGCAGTCGAACAGGGGTGGCAACTAATGAAAAACTGTTTTTT,CASSRTGVATNEKLFF
TRBV7-9,TRBJ2-7,NA,NA,TGTGCCAGCAGCACCCCTCCAGGACAGAGACTCTACGAGCAGTACTTC,CASSTPPGQRLYEQYF
TRBV4-3,TRBJ1-2,TRBD1,NA,TGCGCCAGCAGCCGCCAGACAGGGGGTGGGGATGGCTACACCTTC,CASSRQTGGGDGYTF
TRBV7-3,TRBJ2-3,TRBD2,NA,TGTGCCAGCAGTTATACGGGGGGTTTTAGCACAGATACGCAGTATTTT,CASSYTGGFSTDTQYF
TRBV7-9,TRBJ2-3,TRBD1,NA,TGTGCCAGCAGCTCGGACAGGGAGGAGAGGACAGATACGCAGTATTTT,CASSSDREERTDTQYF
TRBV9,TRBJ2-7,TRBD2,once,TGTGCCAGCAGCGTAGAGTCGGGACTAGCGGGTTACGAGCAGTACTTC,CASSVESGLAGYEQYF
TRBV7-9,TRBJ2-3,TRBD2,NA,TGTGCCAGCAGCGAAGCAAGGCTAGCGGGGCACTCAGATACGCAGTATTTT,CASSEARLAGHSDTQYF
TRBV7-2,TRBJ1-2,TRBD1,NA,TGTGCCAGCAGCCCAGACAGGGGGCGGGTAGGTGGCTACACCTTC,CASSPDRGRVGGYTF
TRBV7-8,TRBJ1-1,NA,NA,TGTGCCAGCAAGCCTGCGGACAGAAATATGAACACTGAAGCTTTCTTT,CASKPADRNMNTEAFF
TRBV27,TRBJ2-1,TRBD2,NA,TGTGCCAGCAGTTTAAATGGGAGGGGGCAGTTCTTC,CASSLNGRGQFF
TRBV11-2,TRBJ2-7,TRBD2,NA,TGTGCCAGCAGAACAGAACCTAGCGGGGGCGACGAGCAGTACTTC,CASRTEPSGGDEQYF
TRBV2,TRBJ1-1,NA,NA,TGTGCCAGCAGTGCGGACAGCAACACTGAAGCTTTCTTT,CASSADSNTEAFF
TRBV5-1,TRBJ2-1,TRBD1,NA,TGCGCCGCCTCCAATTTAGACAGGGGGCGTAATGAGCAGTTCTTC,CAASNLDRGRNEQFF
TRBV5-6,TRBJ2-7,NA,NA,TGTGCCAGCAGCTTGTTAACCTCCCAGGGAGGCTACGAGCAGTACTTC,CASSLLTSQGGYEQYF
TRBV7-9,TRBJ2-7,NA,NA,TGTGCCAGCAGATCGACCGGGACAAGGATCTACGAGCAGTACTTC,CASRSTGTRIYEQYF
TRBV19,TRBJ1-5,NA,NA,TGTGCCAGTAATTCCCAGTCACGCAATCAGCCCCAGCATTTT,CASNSQSRNQPQHF
TRBV7-9,TRBJ2-7,TRBD2,once,TGTGCCAGCAGCCGGGAGGATGCGAGCTCCTACGAGCAGTACTTC,CASSREDASSYEQYF
TRBV4-2,TRBJ1-1,TRBD1,NA,TGTGCCAGCAGCCAACCGGGACAGACGAACACTGAAGCTTTCTTT,CASSQPGQTNTEAFF
TRBV2,TRBJ2-5,TRBD1,once,TGTGCCAGCGGCGGAGGGACAGGGATTCTGCGGGAGCAGTACTTC,CASGGGTGILREQYF
TRBV7-2,TRBJ1-1,NA,NA,TGTGCCAGCAGCTTATTGGCCGAGGGCACTGAAGCTTTCTTT,CASSLLAEGTEAFF
TRBV19,TRBJ2-7,NA,NA,TGTGCCAGTAGTGGCTTTGGGCCGCAGTACTTC,CASSGFGPQYF
TRBV7-9,TRBJ2-7,NA,NA,TGTGCCAGCAGCCCTTCCGGGACACACCACGAGCAGTACTTC,CASSPSGTHHEQYF
TRBV5-1,TRBJ2-7,TRBD1,NA,TGCGCCAGCAGCTTAACAGGGGCACCTTGGGGGGAGCAGTACTTC,CASSLTGAPWGEQYF
TRBV5-1,TRBJ2-7,TRBD2,NA,TGCGCCAGCAGCGACGCGGGGGTTATCCACGAGCAGTACTTC,CASSDAGVIHEQYF